This T cell receptor (beta chain) was profiled in a study of cytomegalovirus exposure and HLA in healthy donors. Per the germline V gene, CDR1 is MNHEY and CDR2 is SVGAGI. The CDR3 has 15 amino acids. Findings and caveats of the study: Being productive about 87% or about 30% of the time was typical of most TCR beta V segments in an earlier analysis.

Points on this clone: Its antigen is undetermined.

In the PCR, 60 Vbeta and 13 Jbeta primers were used. The assay was immunoSEQ multiplex PCR, and TCRdb's table has in-frame clones only and misses some. Altogether about 130,000 clones are present, 73% being singletons, with the ten largest covering about 4.3%. This receptor was obtained from a man aged 55 to 70 in good health and CMV-seropositive. The chain links TRBV6-5 to TRBJ2-5, with TRBD1 matching 8 bases. The DNA matches TRBJ2-7 better at its end, which makes the J call doubtful. Sequencing was carried out using PBMCs. DNA of the CDR3: TGTGCCAGCAGTTACTCCCAGGGGGCATTTTACGAGCAGTACTTC. The encoded protein is CASSYSQGAFYEQYF.